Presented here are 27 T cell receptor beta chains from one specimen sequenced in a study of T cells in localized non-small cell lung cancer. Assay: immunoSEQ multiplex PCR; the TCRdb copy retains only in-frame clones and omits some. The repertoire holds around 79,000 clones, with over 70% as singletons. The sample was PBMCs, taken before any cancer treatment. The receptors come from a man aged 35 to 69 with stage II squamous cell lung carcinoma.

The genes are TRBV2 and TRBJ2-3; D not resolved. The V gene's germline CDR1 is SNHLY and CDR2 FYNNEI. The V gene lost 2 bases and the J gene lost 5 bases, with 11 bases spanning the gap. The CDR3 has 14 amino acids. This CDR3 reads CASSEWAERDTQYF. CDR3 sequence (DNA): TGTGCCAGCAGTGAATGGGCAGAACGAGATACGCAGTATTTT.

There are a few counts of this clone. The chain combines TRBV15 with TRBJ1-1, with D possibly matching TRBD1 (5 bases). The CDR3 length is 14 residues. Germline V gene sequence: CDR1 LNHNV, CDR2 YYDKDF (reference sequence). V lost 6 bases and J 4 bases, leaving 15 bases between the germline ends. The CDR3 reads CATSKRGSGTEAFF. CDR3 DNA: TGTGCCACCAGTAAACGGGGGTCAGGCACTGAAGCTTTCTTT.

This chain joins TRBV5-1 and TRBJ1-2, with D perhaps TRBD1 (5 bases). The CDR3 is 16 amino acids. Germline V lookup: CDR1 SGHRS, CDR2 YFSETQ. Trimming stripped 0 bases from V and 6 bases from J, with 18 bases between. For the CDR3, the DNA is TGCGCCAGCAGCTTGGAGGGGAGGAGGTTGTCGGATGGCTACACCTTC. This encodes CASSLEGRRLSDGYTF.

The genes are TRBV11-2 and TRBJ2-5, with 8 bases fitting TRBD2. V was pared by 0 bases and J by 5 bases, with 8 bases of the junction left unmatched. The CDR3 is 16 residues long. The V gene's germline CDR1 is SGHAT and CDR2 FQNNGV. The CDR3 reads CASSLDRSGGRETQYF. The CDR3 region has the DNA TGTGCCAGCAGCTTAGATCGAAGCGGGGGACGGGAGACCCAGTACTTC.

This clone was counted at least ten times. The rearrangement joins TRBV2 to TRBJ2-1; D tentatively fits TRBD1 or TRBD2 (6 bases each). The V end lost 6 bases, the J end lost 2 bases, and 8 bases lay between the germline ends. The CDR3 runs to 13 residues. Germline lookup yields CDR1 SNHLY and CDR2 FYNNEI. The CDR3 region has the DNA TGTGCCAGCAGGGAGGGGGCCTACAATGAGCAGTTCTTC. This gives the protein CASREGAYNEQFF.

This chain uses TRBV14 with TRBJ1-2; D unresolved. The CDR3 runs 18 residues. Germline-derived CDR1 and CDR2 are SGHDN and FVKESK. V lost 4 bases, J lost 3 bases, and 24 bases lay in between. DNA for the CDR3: TGTGCCAGCAGCCGCCTCCCCCCCGTGGGCCCAAAGGACTATGGCTACACCTTC. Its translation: CASSRLPPVGPKDYGYTF.

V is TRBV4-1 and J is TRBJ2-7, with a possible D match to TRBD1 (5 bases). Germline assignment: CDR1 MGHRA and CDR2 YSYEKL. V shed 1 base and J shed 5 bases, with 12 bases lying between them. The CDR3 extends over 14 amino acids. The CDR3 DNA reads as TGCGCCAGCAGCCAAGTTCCCAGGGAACACGAGCAGTACTTC. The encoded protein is CASSQVPREHEQYF.

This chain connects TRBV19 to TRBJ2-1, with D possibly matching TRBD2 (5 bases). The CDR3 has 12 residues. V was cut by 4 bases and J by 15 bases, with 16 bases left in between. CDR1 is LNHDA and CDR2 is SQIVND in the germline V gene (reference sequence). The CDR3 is CASSKEERPLFF. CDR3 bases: TGTGCCAGTAGTAAGGAGGAGCGGCCTTTGTTCTTC.

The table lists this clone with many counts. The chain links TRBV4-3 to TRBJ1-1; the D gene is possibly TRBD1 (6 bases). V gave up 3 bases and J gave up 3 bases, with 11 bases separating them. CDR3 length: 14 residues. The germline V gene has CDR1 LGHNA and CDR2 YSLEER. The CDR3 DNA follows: TGCGCCAGCAGCCAGGGGGCGTTCCACACTGAAGCTTTCTTT. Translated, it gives CASSQGAFHTEAFF.

The DNA for the CDR3 is TGTGCCAGCTCACCGGACGGGATACTAGCCAAAAACATTCAGTACTTC. This translates into CASSPDGILAKNIQYF. V usage is TRBV18 and J usage is TRBJ2-4, with D perhaps matching TRBD2 (5 bases). V lost 3 bases and J 0 bases, leaving 12 bases between the germline ends. The CDR3 has 16 amino acids. CDR1 KGHSH and CDR2 LQKENI come from the germline V gene.

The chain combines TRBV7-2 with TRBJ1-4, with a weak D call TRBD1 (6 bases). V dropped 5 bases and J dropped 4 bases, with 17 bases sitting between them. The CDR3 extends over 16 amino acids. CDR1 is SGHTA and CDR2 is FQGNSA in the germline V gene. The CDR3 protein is CASSPFVGQNNEKLFF. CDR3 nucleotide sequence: TGTGCCAGCAGCCCCTTCGTTGGACAGAATAATGAAAAACTGTTTTTT.

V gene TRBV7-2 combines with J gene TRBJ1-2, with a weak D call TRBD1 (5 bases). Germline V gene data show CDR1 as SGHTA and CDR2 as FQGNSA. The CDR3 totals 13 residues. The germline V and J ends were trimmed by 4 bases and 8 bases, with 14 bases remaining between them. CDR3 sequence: CASSSDSGGGYTF. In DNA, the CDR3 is TGTGCCAGCAGCTCCGACAGTGGGGGAGGCTACACCTTC.

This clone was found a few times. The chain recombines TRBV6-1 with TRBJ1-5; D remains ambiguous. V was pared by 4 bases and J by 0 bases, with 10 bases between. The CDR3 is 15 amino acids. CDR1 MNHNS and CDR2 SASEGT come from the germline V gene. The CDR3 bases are TGTGCCAGCAGTGTGACCGAGTATAGCAATCAGCCCCAGCATTTT. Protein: CASSVTEYSNQPQHF.

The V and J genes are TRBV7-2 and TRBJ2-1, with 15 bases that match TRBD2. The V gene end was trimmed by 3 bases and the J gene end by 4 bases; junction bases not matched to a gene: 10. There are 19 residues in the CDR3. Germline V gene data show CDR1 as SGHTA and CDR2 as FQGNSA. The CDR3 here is CASSFLGLAGGPRYNEQFF. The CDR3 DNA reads TGTGCCAGCAGCTTCCTCGGACTAGCGGGAGGGCCTAGGTACAATGAGCAGTTCTTC.

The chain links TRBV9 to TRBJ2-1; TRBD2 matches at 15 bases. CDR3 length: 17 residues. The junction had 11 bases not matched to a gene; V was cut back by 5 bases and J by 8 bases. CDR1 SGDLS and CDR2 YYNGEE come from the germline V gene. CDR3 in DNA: TGTGCCAGCAGTGGGAAGGGACTAGCGGGGGGCTATGATGAGCAGTTCTTC. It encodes CASSGKGLAGGYDEQFF.

The CDR3 DNA follows: TGTGCCAGCAGTTCACAAGTGAACACTGAAGCTTTCTTT. It encodes CASSSQVNTEAFF. The rearrangement uses TRBV6-6 and TRBJ1-1, with D hard to call. The germline CDR1 and CDR2 sequences are MNHNY and SVGAGI (reference sequence). V was clipped by 4 bases and J by 0 bases, with 6 bases between them. CDR3 length equals 13 residues.

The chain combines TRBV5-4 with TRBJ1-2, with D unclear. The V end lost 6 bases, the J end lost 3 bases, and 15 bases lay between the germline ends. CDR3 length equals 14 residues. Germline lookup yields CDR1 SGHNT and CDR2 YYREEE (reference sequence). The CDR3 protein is CASTKPPGDYGYTF. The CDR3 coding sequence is TGTGCCAGCACTAAGCCTCCCGGCGACTATGGCTACACCTTC.

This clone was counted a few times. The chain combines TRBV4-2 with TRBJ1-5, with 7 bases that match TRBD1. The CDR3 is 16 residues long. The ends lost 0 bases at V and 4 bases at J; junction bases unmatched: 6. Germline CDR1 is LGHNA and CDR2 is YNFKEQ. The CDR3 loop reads CASSQDPQGGNQPQHF. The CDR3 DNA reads TGTGCCAGCAGCCAAGATCCCCAGGGGGGAAATCAGCCCCAGCATTTT.

In nucleotides, the CDR3 is TGCGCCAGCAGCCAAACAGGGGACGAGCAGTACTTC. As protein: CASSQTGDEQYF. The J gene is TRBJ2-7, the V gene TRBV5-1; 7 positions agree with TRBD1. The CDR3 sequence is 12 residues long. Trimming removed 4 bases from V and 5 bases from J; junction bases left unmatched: 3. Germline V CDR1 and CDR2: SGHRS, YFSETQ.

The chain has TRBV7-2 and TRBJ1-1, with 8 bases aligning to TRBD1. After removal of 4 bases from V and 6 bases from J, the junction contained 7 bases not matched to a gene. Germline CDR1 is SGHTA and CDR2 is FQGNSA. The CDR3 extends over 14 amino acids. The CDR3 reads CASSSYGTGPEAFF. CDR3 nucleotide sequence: TGTGCCAGCAGCTCGTACGGGACAGGCCCTGAAGCTTTCTTT.

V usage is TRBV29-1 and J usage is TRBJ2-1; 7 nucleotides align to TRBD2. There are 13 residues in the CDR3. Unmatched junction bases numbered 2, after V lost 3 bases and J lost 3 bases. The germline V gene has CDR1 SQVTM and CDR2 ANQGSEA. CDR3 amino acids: CSVDGTNYNEQFF. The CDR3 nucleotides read TGCAGCGTTGACGGGACTAACTACAATGAGCAGTTCTTC.

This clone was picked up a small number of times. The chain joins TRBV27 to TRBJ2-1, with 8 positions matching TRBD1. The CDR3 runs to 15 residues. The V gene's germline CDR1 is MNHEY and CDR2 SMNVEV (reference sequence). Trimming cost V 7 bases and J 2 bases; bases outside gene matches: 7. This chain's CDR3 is CASTPGQDTYNEQFF. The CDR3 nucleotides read TGTGCCAGCACCCCGGGACAGGATACCTACAATGAGCAGTTCTTC.

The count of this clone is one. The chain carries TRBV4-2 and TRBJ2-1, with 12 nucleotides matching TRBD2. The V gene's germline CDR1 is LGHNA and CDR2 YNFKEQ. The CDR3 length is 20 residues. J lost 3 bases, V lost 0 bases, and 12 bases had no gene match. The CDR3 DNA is TGTGCCAGCAGCCAAGATTGGGTTTTTTGGACTAGCGGGATCTACAATGAGCAGTTCTTC. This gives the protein CASSQDWVFWTSGIYNEQFF.

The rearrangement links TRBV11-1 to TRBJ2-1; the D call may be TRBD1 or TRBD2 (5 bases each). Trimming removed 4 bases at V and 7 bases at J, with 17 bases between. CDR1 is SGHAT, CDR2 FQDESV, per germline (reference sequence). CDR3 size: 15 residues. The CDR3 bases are TGTGCCAGCAGCTCGGACATTTACCCGGGGAATGAGCAGTTCTTC. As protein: CASSSDIYPGNEQFF.

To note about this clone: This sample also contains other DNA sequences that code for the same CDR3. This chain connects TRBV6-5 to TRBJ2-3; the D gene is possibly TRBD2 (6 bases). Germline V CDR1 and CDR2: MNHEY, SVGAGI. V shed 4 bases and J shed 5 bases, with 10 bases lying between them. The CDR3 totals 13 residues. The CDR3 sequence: CASSLGGRDTQYF. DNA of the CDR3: TGTGCCAGCAGTTTGGGGGGAAGAGATACGCAGTATTTT.

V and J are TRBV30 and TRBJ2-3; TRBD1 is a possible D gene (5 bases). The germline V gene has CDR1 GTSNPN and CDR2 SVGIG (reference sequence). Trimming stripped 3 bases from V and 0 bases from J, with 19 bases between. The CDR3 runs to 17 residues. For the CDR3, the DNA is TGTGCCTGGAGCGCAAGAGGCTGGGGCTACAGCACAGATACGCAGTATTTT. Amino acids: CAWSARGWGYSTDTQYF. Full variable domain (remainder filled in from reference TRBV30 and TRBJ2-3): SQTIHQWPATLVQPVGSPLSLECTVEGTSNPNLYWYRQAAGRGLQLLFYSVGIGQISSEVPQNLSASRPQDRQFILSSKKLLLSDSGFYLCAWSARGWGYSTDTQYFGPGTRLTVL.

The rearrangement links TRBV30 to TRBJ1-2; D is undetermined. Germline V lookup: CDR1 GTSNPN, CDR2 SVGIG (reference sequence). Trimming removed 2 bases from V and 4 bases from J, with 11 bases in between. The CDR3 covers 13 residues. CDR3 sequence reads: CAWSTGPGYGYTF. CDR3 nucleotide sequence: TGTGCCTGGAGTACTGGACCCGGCTATGGCTACACCTTC.